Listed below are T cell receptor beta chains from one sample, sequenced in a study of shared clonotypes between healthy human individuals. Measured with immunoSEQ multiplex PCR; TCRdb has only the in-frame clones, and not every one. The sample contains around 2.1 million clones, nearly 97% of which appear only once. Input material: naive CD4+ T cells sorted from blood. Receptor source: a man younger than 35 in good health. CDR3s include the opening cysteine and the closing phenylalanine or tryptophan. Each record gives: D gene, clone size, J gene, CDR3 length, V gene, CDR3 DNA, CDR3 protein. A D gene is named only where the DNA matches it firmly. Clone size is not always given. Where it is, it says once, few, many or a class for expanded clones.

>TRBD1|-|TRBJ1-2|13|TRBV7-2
TGTGCCAGCACCCCGACAGGGGCGAGCGGCTACACCTTC
CASTPTGASGYTF
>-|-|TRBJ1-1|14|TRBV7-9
TGTGCCAGCAGCTTGGCCGGAGAGAACACTGAAGCTTTCTTT
CASSLAGENTEAFF
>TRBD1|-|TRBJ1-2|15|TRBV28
TGTGCCAGCAGTCCCCGGGACAGAAAGAACTATGGCTACACCTTC
CASSPRDRKNYGYTF
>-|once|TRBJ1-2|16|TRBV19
TGTGCCAGTAGTTCGGGCGGGAAGCCCGAAGCCTATGGCTACACCTTC
CASSSGGKPEAYGYTF
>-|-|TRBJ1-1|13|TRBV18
TGTGCCAGCTCTCAACAGGGAGCCACTGAAGCTTTCTTT
CASSQQGATEAFF
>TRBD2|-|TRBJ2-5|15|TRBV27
TGTGCCAGCAGTTTTACGGGGGGGGAGCAGGAGACCCAGTACTTC
CASSFTGGEQETQYF
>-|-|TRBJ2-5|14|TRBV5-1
TGCGCCAGCAGCCCTCGAGGAACTAAAGAGACCCAGTACTTC
CASSPRGTKETQYF
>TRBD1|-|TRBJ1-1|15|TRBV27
TGTGCCAGCAGCGCCTCAGGGGGTGCGGGGACTGAAGCTTTCTTT
CASSASGGAGTEAFF
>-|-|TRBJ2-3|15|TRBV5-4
TGTGCCAGCAGCTTGGGTGGTCCTAGCACAGATACGCAGTATTTT
CASSLGGPSTDTQYF
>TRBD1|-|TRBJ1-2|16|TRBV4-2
TGTGCCAGCAGCAATCGGGACAGGGACCTTAACTATGGCTACACCTTC
CASSNRDRDLNYGYTF
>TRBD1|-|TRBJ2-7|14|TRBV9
TGTGCCAGCAGCGTAGCTCCAACAGGGGCCGCGCAGTACTTC
CASSVAPTGAAQYF
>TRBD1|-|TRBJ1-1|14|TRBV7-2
TGTGCCAGCACCCTAGGACAGGAACGCCCTGAAGCTTTCTTT
CASTLGQERPEAFF
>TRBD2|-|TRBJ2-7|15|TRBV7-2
TGTGCCAGCAGCTCCCGACTAGCGGTGGCTTACGAGCAGTACTTC
CASSSRLAVAYEQYF
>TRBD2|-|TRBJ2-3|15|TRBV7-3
TGTGCCAGCAGCACGGGACTAGCGGGGACAGATACGCAGTATTTT
CASSTGLAGTDTQYF
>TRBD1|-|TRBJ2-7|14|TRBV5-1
TGCGCCAGCCATACCGGGACAGGGGGTCTCGAGCAGTACTTC
CASHTGTGGLEQYF
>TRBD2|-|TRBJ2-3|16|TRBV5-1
TGCGCCAGCAGCTTGCTCCTAGCGGGGAACACAGATACGCAGTATTTT
CASSLLLAGNTDTQYF
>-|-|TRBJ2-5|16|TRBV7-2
TGTGCCAGCAGCTTAAGGGCAGGGTTCAACCAAGAGACCCAGTACTTC
CASSLRAGFNQETQYF
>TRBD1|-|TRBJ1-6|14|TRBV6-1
TGTGCCAGCAGTGCGACAGGGGAGAATTCACCCCTCCACTTT
CASSATGENSPLHF
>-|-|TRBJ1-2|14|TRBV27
TGTGCCAGCAGTTCCCGGGGCACTTATAATGGCTACACCTTC
CASSSRGTYNGYTF
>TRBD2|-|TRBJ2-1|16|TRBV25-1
TGTGCCAGCAGTGAATTGGGGACTAGCGGGAGGGGTGAGCAGTTCTTC
CASSELGTSGRGEQFF
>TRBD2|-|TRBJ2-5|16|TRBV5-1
TGCGCCAGCAGCCCTCGGACTAGCGGGAGGGAAGAGACCCAGTACTTC
CASSPRTSGREETQYF
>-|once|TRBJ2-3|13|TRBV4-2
TGTGCCAGCAGCCAAACCCTAGACGCTACGCAGTATTTT
CASSQTLDATQYF
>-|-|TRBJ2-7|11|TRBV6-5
TGTGCCAGCAGCCACTCGGGTGAGCAGTACTTC
CASSHSGEQYF
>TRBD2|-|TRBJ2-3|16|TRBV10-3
TGTGCCATCAGTGAGAGGACTAGCGGAGACACAGATACGCAGTATTTT
CAISERTSGDTDTQYF
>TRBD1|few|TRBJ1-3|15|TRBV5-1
TGCGCCAGCAGCCGACAGGGGGAGAGGGAGAACACCATATATTTT
CASSRQGERENTIYF
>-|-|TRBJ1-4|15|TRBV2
TGTGCCAGCAGCGCAGGGTATCGAACTAATGAAAAACTGTTTTTT
CASSAGYRTNEKLFF
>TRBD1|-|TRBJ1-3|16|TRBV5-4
TGTGCCAGCAGCAAGGGACAGTCGAGGACCGGAAACACCATATATTTT
CASSKGQSRTGNTIYF
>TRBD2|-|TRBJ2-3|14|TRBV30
TGTGCCTGGCGTAGCGGGGGGACGGCAGATACGCAGTATTTT
CAWRSGGTADTQYF
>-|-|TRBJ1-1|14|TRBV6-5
TGTGCCAGCAGTACGACAGCCTTAGGATCTGAAGCTTTCTTT
CASSTTALGSEAFF